Shown below are 20 T cell receptor beta chains from a single sample sequenced in a study of blood T cell repertoires in COVID-19. Sequencing was performed with immunoSEQ multiplex PCR; in TCRdb, only in-frame clones are kept and a portion is missing. The sample holds 250,000 or so clones, around nine tenths seen once. The sequenced material came from PBMCs or T cells enriched from blood (not recorded which). All receptors derive from a woman aged 40 to 55 who had been exposed to COVID-19.

Remarks on this clone: Other DNA sequences within the sample encode an identical CDR3. The CDR3 DNA sequence: TGTGCCAGCAGCCCCCAGGGGGCCTACACTGAAGCTTTCTTT. This codes for CASSPQGAYTEAFF. This chain links TRBV9 with TRBJ1-1, with TRBD1 matching over 8 bases. The CDR3 extends over 14 amino acids. Germline V gene sequence: CDR1 SGDLS, CDR2 YYNGEE. Unmatched junction bases numbered 5, after V lost 4 bases and J lost 3 bases.

V is TRBV18 and J is TRBJ1-6; TRBD1 aligns across 9 bases. The ends lost 2 bases at V and 10 bases at J; junction bases unmatched: 9. The germline gives CDR1 KGHSH, CDR2 LQKENI. The CDR3 spans 16 residues. The CDR3, as DNA: TGTGCCAGCTCACCATCACAGGGGGCGCCGCGGTCACCCCTCCACTTT. Residues: CASSPSQGAPRSPLHF.

V is TRBV7-2 and J is TRBJ2-1; D is perhaps TRBD1 (6 bases). The CDR3 has 15 amino acids. The germline CDR1 and CDR2 sequences are SGHTA and FQGNSA. Trimming left V 4 bases short and J 3 bases short, with 13 bases between. The CDR3: CASSSTDRNYNEQFF. Written as DNA, the CDR3 is TGTGCCAGCAGCTCAACGGACAGAAACTACAATGAGCAGTTCTTC.

To note about this clone: One end of the junction is discordant with germline, which a read error may explain. CDR3 in amino acids: CASSLAPGLNQPQHF. In nucleotides, the CDR3 is TGTGCCAGCAGCTTGGCCCCGGGACTGAATCAGCCCCAGCATTTT. J is TRBJ1-5 and V is TRBV5-1, with D possibly being TRBD1 (5 bases). The CDR3 consists of 15 residues. Germline V lookup: CDR1 SGHRS, CDR2 YFSETQ. Full variable domain (missing parts from reference TRBV5-1 and TRBJ1-5): KAGVTQTPRYLIKTRGQQVTLSCSPISGHRSVSWYQQTPGQGLQFLFEYFSETQRNKGNFPGRFSGRQFSNSRSEMNVSTLELGDSALYLCASSLAPGLNQPQHFGDGTRLSIL.

This sequence joins TRBV9 and TRBJ1-2; no definite D call. The CDR3 is 14 residues long. Germline CDR1 reads SGDLS; CDR2 reads YYNGEE. V shed 0 bases and J shed 8 bases, with 14 bases lying between them. CDR3 region: CASSVESKAEGYTF. For the CDR3, the DNA is TGTGCCAGCAGCGTAGAGAGTAAAGCGGAGGGCTACACCTTC. Filled out from reference TRBV9 and TRBJ1-2, the complete variable domain reads DSGVTQTPKHLITATGQRVTLRCSPRSGDLSVYWYQQSLDQGLQFLIQYYNGEERAKGNILERFSAQQFPDLHSELNLSSLELGDSALYFCASSVESKAEGYTFGSGTRLTVV.

V is TRBV5-1 and J is TRBJ2-1; 14 nucleotides align to TRBD2. CDR1 is SGHRS and CDR2 is YFSETQ in the germline V gene. This CDR3 contains 19 residues. V shed 3 bases, J shed 8 bases, and the junction held 16 bases outside the gene matches. For the CDR3, the DNA is TGCGCCAGCAGCTCCTTCTCTTCCGGGACTAGCGGGGGCAGGGATGAGCAGTTCTTC. Amino acid sequence: CASSSFSSGTSGGRDEQFF.

The V call is TRBV6-1, the J call TRBJ1-4; possible D gene TRBD1, 6 bases. The length of the CDR3 is 16 residues. Trimming removed 4 bases at V and 5 bases at J, with 17 bases between. CDR1 is MNHNS, CDR2 SASEGT, per germline. CDR3 coding DNA: TGTGCCAGCAGTGTAATAGGACAGAGCCTAAATGAAAAACTGTTTTTT. This sequence encodes CASSVIGQSLNEKLFF.

The genes are TRBV18 and TRBJ1-1, with 10 positions matching TRBD1. CDR1 and CDR2 from the germline V gene are KGHSH and LQKENI. V shed 2 bases, J shed 6 bases, and the junction held 6 bases outside the gene matches. This CDR3 has 15 residues. The CDR3 coding sequence is TGTGCCAGCTCACCAACCGGGACAGGGGTACCTGAAGCTTTCTTT. Its protein product is CASSPTGTGVPEAFF.

This rearrangement joins TRBV3-1 (or the pseudogene TRBV3-2) to TRBJ1-4; TRBD1 is a possible D gene (6 bases). The CDR3 has 16 residues. CDR1 is LGHDT and CDR2 is YNNKEL in the germline V gene (reference sequence). The V end lost 4 bases, the J end lost 5 bases, and 17 bases lay between the germline ends. The CDR3 loop reads CASSRTEEGVNEKLFF. The CDR3 nucleotides are TGTGCCAGCAGCCGGACAGAAGAAGGAGTCAATGAAAAACTGTTTTTT.

The chain joins TRBV3-1 (or the pseudogene TRBV3-2) to TRBJ1-2, with D maybe TRBD1 (6 bases). The CDR3 contains 15 residues. Germline lookup yields CDR1 LGHDT and CDR2 YNNKEL (reference sequence). Trimming took off 4 bases at V and 7 bases at J, with 19 bases between the two ends. Here the CDR3 reads CASSPLVGGAGGYTF. CDR3 coding DNA: TGTGCCAGCAGCCCACTGGTCGGGGGGGCCGGTGGCTACACCTTC.

The J gene is TRBJ1-5, the V gene TRBV19, with TRBD1 identical over 9 bases. The CDR3 sequence is 18 residues long. The V gene's germline CDR1 is LNHDA and CDR2 SQIVND (reference sequence). Trimming took 5 bases from V and 0 from J; bases not matched to a gene: 11. CDR3 DNA: TGTGCCAGTAGTTCGGGGACAGGGCGAACTAATAGCAATCAGCCCCAGCATTTT. This sequence encodes CASSSGTGRTNSNQPQHF.

The chain joins TRBV6-5 to TRBJ1-5; 8 bases fit TRBD1. V lost 4 bases, J lost 2 bases, and 7 bases stayed unmatched. Germline assignment: CDR1 MNHEY and CDR2 SVGAGI. The CDR3 totals 16 residues. The CDR3 sequence: CASSSPGQGRNQPQHF. Written as DNA, the CDR3 is TGTGCCAGCAGTTCCCCCGGACAGGGACGCAATCAGCCCCAGCATTTT.

The CDR3 is CATAGATNEKLFF. In DNA, the CDR3 is TGTGCCACCGCGGGGGCAACTAATGAAAAACTGTTTTTT. This chain connects TRBV5-5 to TRBJ1-4; tentative D call: TRBD1 (5 bases). The CDR3 is 13 residues long. Looked up from germline, CDR1 is SGHKS and CDR2 is YYEKEE (reference sequence). The V and J ends lost 9 bases and 0 bases respectively, with 9 bases between them.

This clone was seen a single time. At the DNA level, this CDR3 is encoded by other sequences in the same sample as well. The CDR3 DNA is TGTGCCAGCAGCTCCACCTACAATGAGCAGTTCTTC. As protein: CASSSTYNEQFF. The chain employs TRBV7-2 and TRBJ2-1; no firm D call. There are 12 residues in the CDR3. Germline CDR1 SGHTA, CDR2 FQGNSA. Between the trimmed V and J ends, which lost 4 bases and 2 bases, there was a span of 3 bases.

The table lists this clone with a few counts. The genes are TRBV27 and TRBJ1-2; 10 bases match TRBD1. The V gene's germline CDR1 is MNHEY and CDR2 SMNVEV (reference sequence). V was pared by 4 bases and J by 7 bases, with 15 bases of the junction left unmatched. CDR3 size: 17 residues. This CDR3 is CASSSLGTGESMGGYTF. CDR3 nucleotide sequence: TGTGCCAGCAGTTCCCTCGGGACAGGGGAGTCGATGGGTGGCTACACCTTC.

J is TRBJ2-3 and V is TRBV7-9, with 7 bases lining up with TRBD2. Losses at the gene ends were 5 bases for V and 3 bases for J; bases not matched to a gene: 5. CDR3 length: 14 amino acids. Germline V gene lookup returns CDR1 SEHNR and CDR2 FQNEAQ (reference sequence). CDR3 nucleotide sequence: TGTGCCAGCAGCCTGAGCGGGGTAACAGATACGCAGTATTTT. The encoded protein is CASSLSGVTDTQYF.

The chain recombines TRBV19 with TRBJ2-1; 10 bases align to TRBD2. Germline lookup yields CDR1 LNHDA and CDR2 SQIVND (reference sequence). CDR3 length equals 14 residues. The J segment lost 8 bases and the V segment lost 6 bases, leaving 7 bases of the junction unmatched. The CDR3 bases are TGTGCCAGTAGATTCCTAGCGGGGGAGCATGAGCAGTTCTTC. This codes for CASRFLAGEHEQFF. The whole variable domain, remainder taken from reference TRBV19 and TRBJ2-1, is DGGITQSPKYLFRKEGQNVTLSCEQNLNHDAMYWYRQDPGQGLRLIYYSQIVNDFQKGDIAEGYSVSREKKESFPLTVTSAQKNPTAFYLCASRFLAGEHEQFFGPGTRLTVL.

V gene TRBV19 combines with J gene TRBJ1-2; D is undetermined. The germline V gene encodes CDR1 LNHDA and CDR2 SQIVND (reference sequence). This CDR3 is 11 amino acids long. Deletions cut 6 bases from V and 4 bases from J, with 6 bases between. The CDR3 bases are TGTGCCAGTAGGAACAGCTATGGCTACACCTTC. Protein sequence: CASRNSYGYTF.

The chain links TRBV4-1 to TRBJ2-5, with D tentatively TRBD2 (6 bases). Trimming took off 1 base at V and 4 bases at J, with 10 bases between the two ends. Germline lookup yields CDR1 MGHRA and CDR2 YSYEKL. CDR3 length: 14 amino acids. The CDR3 region has the DNA TGCGCCAGCAGCCAAGCAGGGAGGATAGAGACCCAGTACTTC. Protein product: CASSQAGRIETQYF.

The genes are TRBV3-1 (or the pseudogene TRBV3-2) and TRBJ2-3, with a weak D call TRBD1 (6 bases). Germline V gene data show CDR1 as LGHDT and CDR2 as YNNKEL (reference sequence). This CDR3 contains 17 residues. V lost 4 bases, J lost 4 bases, and 21 bases lay in between. The CDR3 protein is CASSRSGTTPVSDTQYF. The CDR3 nucleotides read TGTGCCAGCAGCCGGTCCGGGACAACCCCTGTTTCAGATACGCAGTATTTT.